A single sample is the source of the 27 T cell receptor beta chains below, sequenced in a study of blood T cells in healthy people across ages. Primers used in a second PCR of roughly 6 to 12 cycles were a sample-barcoded 5' primer and a J-beta primer mix. TCRdb recomputed calls from the 5' RACE reads with MiXCR, one row per CDR3 protein. The profile shows fewer than 2,000,000 distinct CDR3 sequences, about 39% of them singletons. The sample comprised blood. These receptors were obtained from a human donor in good health.

The chain joins TRBV20-1 to TRBJ1-2; D is perhaps TRBD1 (6 bases). This CDR3 is built from 13 residues. CDR1 is DFQATT, CDR2 SNEGSKA, per germline (reference sequence). Here the CDR3 reads CRAQDSSNYGYTF. The DNA of the CDR3 is TGCAGGGCACAGGACAGTTCCAACTATGGCTACACCTTC.

This chain connects TRBV7-2 to TRBJ2-7; 8 bases match TRBD1. The ends lost 5 bases at V and 2 bases at J; junction bases unmatched: 5. The CDR3 length is 14 residues. Germline V CDR1 and CDR2: SGHTA, FQGNSA. CDR3 DNA sequence: TGTGCCAGCAGCCGACAGGGGCGGGCCTACGAGCAGTACTTC. It is translated as CASSRQGRAYEQYF.

This rearrangement joins TRBV29-1 to TRBJ2-1, with D perhaps matching TRBD1 or TRBD2 (5 bases each). The CDR3 contains 14 residues. Germline V gene sequence: CDR1 SQVTM, CDR2 ANQGSEA. Trimming took 4 bases from V and 10 from J, leaving 20 bases between them. The chain's CDR3 is CSVGPAGADQEQFF. The CDR3 region has the DNA TGCAGCGTTGGGCCAGCCGGGGCAGACCAAGAGCAGTTCTTC.

This clonotype was recorded at least ten times. The chain carries TRBV28 and TRBJ1-1; no definite D call. The CDR3 is 13 residues long. Between the trimmed V and J ends, which lost 6 bases and 2 bases, there was a span of 10 bases. CDR1 is MDHEN, CDR2 SYDVKM, per germline. CDR3 sequence (DNA): TGTGCCAGCAGCTTGAGGAGAAACACTGAAGCTTTCTTT. This encodes CASSLRRNTEAFF. The whole variable domain, remainder taken from reference TRBV28 and TRBJ1-1, is DVKVTQSSRYLVKRTGEKVFLECVQDMDHENMFWYRQDPGLGLRLIYFSYDVKMKEKGDIPEGYSVSREKKERFSLILESASTNQTSMYLCASSLRRNTEAFFGQGTRLTVV.

Concerning this clonotype: One end of the junction fails to match germline, which may point to a read error. The rearrangement joins TRBV10-3 to TRBJ1-2, with D uncertain. The germline CDR1 and CDR2 sequences are ENHRY and SYGVKD. This CDR3 spans 14 amino acids. CDR3 nucleotides: TGTGCCACCAGTGACGCTACAGTATTCTATGGCTACACCTTC. Its translation: CATSDATVFYGYTF.

The chain couples TRBV27 to TRBJ2-3; D tentatively fits TRBD1 or TRBD2 (5 bases each). In germline, CDR1 is MNHEY, CDR2 SMNVEV (reference sequence). CDR3 length equals 16 residues. The V end lost 2 bases, the J end lost 1 base, and 13 bases lay between the germline ends. The CDR3 DNA reads TGTGCCAGCAGTTTACTAGCAGTACAGGGCACAGATACGCAGTATTTT. Its protein is CASSLLAVQGTDTQYF.

This clonotype has just a few counts. V usage is TRBV4-1 and J usage is TRBJ2-7, with TRBD1 matching 7 bases. CDR3 length equals 14 residues. Germline values: CDR1 MGHRA, CDR2 YSYEKL. Losses at the gene ends were 0 bases for V and 3 bases for J; bases not matched to a gene: 2. The CDR3 spells CASSQEAGGYEQYF. The CDR3 DNA sequence: TGCGCCAGCAGCCAAGAGGCAGGGGGCTACGAGCAGTACTTC.

This clonotype was observed a handful of times. The V gene is TRBV15, the J gene TRBJ1-1; possibly TRBD1 for D (6 bases). This CDR3 has 15 amino acids. Germline-derived CDR1 and CDR2 are LNHNV and YYDKDF (reference sequence). V was clipped by 0 bases and J by 3 bases, with 11 bases between them. The CDR3 reads CATSRDWDKYTEAFF. The CDR3 nucleotides are TGTGCCACCAGCAGAGATTGGGACAAGTACACTGAAGCTTTCTTT.

This clonotype was seen more than once but under ten times. The chain uses TRBV29-1 and TRBJ2-3; D is uncertain. V was trimmed by 0 bases and J by 1 base, leaving 14 bases between them. The CDR3 length is 16 residues. The V gene's germline CDR1 is SQVTM and CDR2 ANQGSEA. The CDR3 sequence: CSVEDFRAARTDTQYF. Written as DNA, the CDR3 is TGCAGCGTTGAAGATTTCCGGGCAGCCCGCACAGATACGCAGTATTTT.

The chain couples TRBV11-3 to TRBJ1-2; TRBD1 might be the D (5 bases). Germline V gives CDR1 SGHNT, CDR2 YENEEA. V lost 8 bases and J lost 7, with 17 bases in between. CDR3 size: 13 residues. CDR3 nucleotide sequence: TGTGCCAGCGGCCGTCAGGGAGGTGGTGGCTACACCTTC. Protein sequence: CASGRQGGGGYTF.

Details on this clonotype: A read error may explain this, as a much larger clone is one base away. The chain recombines TRBV5-1 with TRBJ2-3; 13 bases are shared with TRBD2. The germline CDR1 and CDR2 sequences are SGHRS and YFSETQ. The length of the CDR3 is 16 residues. The CDR3 coding sequence is TGCGCCAGCAGCCAGGGGACTAGCGGGACCACAGATACGAAGTATTTT. This sequence encodes CASSQGTSGTTDTKYF.

This clonotype was seen many times. The chain has TRBV7-8 and TRBJ2-4; 7 bases align to TRBD1. The V and J ends lost 7 bases and 7 bases, in that order; junction bases with no gene match: 4. Germline V gene sequence: CDR1 SGHVS, CDR2 FQNEAQ. The CDR3 is made up of 12 amino acids. CDR3 residues: CASKGGENIQYF. In DNA form, the CDR3 reads TGTGCCAGCAAAGGGGGCGAGAACATTCAGTACTTC.

This chain links TRBV3-1 with TRBJ2-1; D possibly corresponds to TRBD2 (5 bases). Germline V CDR1 and CDR2: LGHDT, YNNKEL (reference sequence). This CDR3 has 15 residues. V lost 7 bases to trimming and J lost 0 bases, with 13 bases between them. CDR3 nucleotides: TGTGCCAGCACGAGACTACGGAGCTCCTACAATGAGCAGTTCTTC. Translating gives CASTRLRSSYNEQFF.

This clonotype occurred a few times. V gene TRBV7-9 combines with J gene TRBJ1-2; the D gene is possibly TRBD1 (6 bases). The V gene lost 5 bases and the J gene lost 10 bases, with 23 bases spanning the gap. The CDR3 sequence is 15 residues long. Germline loops: CDR1 SEHNR, CDR2 FQNEAQ (reference sequence). The CDR3 coding sequence is TGTGCCAGCAGCCCGGGGAACAGGGCATTTCCTACCTACACCTTC. Amino acids: CASSPGNRAFPTYTF.

The genes are TRBV4-2 and TRBJ2-4, with 10 bases identical to TRBD2. Gene TRBJ2-7 matches the end of the DNA better, so the J call may be wrong. The V gene's germline CDR1 is LGHNA and CDR2 YNFKEQ. This CDR3 comprises 15 residues. CDR3 sequence reads: CASRLLAGEGYEQYF. The CDR3 coding sequence is TGTGCCAGCAGACTTCTAGCGGGGGAAGGGTACGAGCAGTACTTC.

The chain carries TRBV7-2 and TRBJ2-4; 14 bases are a match to TRBD2. V gave up 5 bases and J gave up 13 bases; unmatched junction bases: 7. CDR1 is SGHTA, CDR2 FQGNSA, per germline. CDR3 size: 14 residues. The CDR3 DNA reads as TGTGCCAGCAGCATCGGACTAGCGGGGGGAGAGCAGTACTTC. Translating gives CASSIGLAGGEQYF.

The CDR3 loop is CASSHRLGHLYEQYF. The CDR3 coding sequence is TGCGCCAGCAGTCACCGACTCGGGCACCTCTACGAGCAGTACTTC. This sequence joins TRBV4-3 and TRBJ2-7, with no clear D. V was trimmed by 6 bases and J by 3 bases, leaving 18 bases between them. The CDR3 extends over 15 amino acids. From germline, CDR1 is LGHNA and CDR2 YSLEER.

This clonotype has only a few counts. The chain couples TRBV11-2 to TRBJ1-2; possible D gene TRBD1, 6 bases. This CDR3 is built from 14 residues. V was shortened by 5 bases and J by 7 bases, with 17 bases between the two germline ends. Germline V gene lookup returns CDR1 SGHAT and CDR2 FQNNGV. CDR3 amino acids: CASSQAGGVVGYTF. In DNA form, the CDR3 reads TGTGCCAGCAGCCAAGCCGGGGGCGTTGTTGGCTACACCTTC.

The V and J genes are TRBV12-3 or TRBV12-4 and TRBJ2-3; D is unresolved. The CDR3 is 16 amino acids. The V end lost 7 bases, the J end lost 5 bases, and 22 bases lay between the germline ends. CDR3: CASNSVGSPPLDTQYF. CDR3 nucleotide sequence: TGTGCCAGCAATTCCGTTGGGTCCCCCCCCTTAGATACGCAGTATTTT.

The sample holds a few counts of this clonotype. At one end the junction does not follow the germline gene, possibly because of a read error. The chain joins TRBV7-3 to TRBJ2-1, with TRBD2 matching over 14 bases. The CDR3 loop spans 16 amino acids. Germline CDR1 and CDR2: SGHTA and FQGTGA. The chain's CDR3 is CASATSGGVPYNKQFF. CDR3 nucleotides: TGTGCCAGCGCGACTAGCGGGGGGGTACCCTACAATAAGCAGTTCTTC. Full variable domain (missing parts from reference TRBV7-3 and TRBJ2-1): GAGVSQTPSNKVTEKGKYVELRCDPISGHTALYWYRQSLGQGPEFLIYFQGTGAADDSGLPNDRFFAVRPEGSVSTLKIQRTERGDSAVYLCASATSGGVPYNKQFFGPGTRLTVL.

Turning to this clonotype: Just one base apart from a much larger clone, this may be a read error. V is TRBV29-1 and J is TRBJ1-2; no firm D call. This CDR3 is built from 13 residues. From germline, CDR1 is SQVTM and CDR2 ANQGSEA. The CDR3 loop reads CSVEGSLNYGHTF. CDR3 DNA: TGCAGCGTTGAAGGCAGCCTTAACTATGGCCACACCTTC. Full variable domain (rest looked up from reference TRBV29-1 and TRBJ1-2): SAVISQKPSRDICQRGTSLTIQCQVDSQVTMMFWYRQQPGQSLTLIATANQGSEATYESGFVIDKFPISRPNLTFSTLTVSNMSPEDSSIYLCSVEGSLNYGHTFGSGTRLTVV.

The rearrangement links TRBV7-9 to TRBJ2-7; the D gene is possibly TRBD2 (5 bases). The CDR3 totals 14 residues. V shed 1 base and J shed 1 base, with 8 bases lying between them. Germline loops: CDR1 SEHNR, CDR2 FQNEAQ (reference sequence). CDR3 region: CASSLVRESYEQYF. The CDR3 region has the DNA TGTGCCAGCAGCTTAGTGAGGGAATCCTACGAGCAGTACTTC.

The table lists this clonotype with a few counts. CDR3 nucleotides: TGTGCCAGCAGTTTAGAGGGACAGGGGACGGCCAAAAACATTCAGTACTTC. This encodes CASSLEGQGTAKNIQYF. The chain combines TRBV12-3 or TRBV12-4 with TRBJ2-4, with TRBD1 matching 10 bases. The CDR3 consists of 17 residues. V dropped 1 base and J dropped 1; count of bases not matched to a gene: 4.

The chain employs TRBV4-3 and TRBJ2-4; 12 bases match TRBD1. The J call may not be correct, given that the DNA end is closer to TRBJ2-7. Germline loops: CDR1 LGHNA, CDR2 YSLEER. The CDR3 loop spans 17 amino acids. As DNA, the CDR3 is TGCGCCAGCAGCCAAGTGGGGGCGGGACAGGGGGCGTACGAGCAGTACTTC. It translates to CASSQVGAGQGAYEQYF.

A few counts support this clonotype. At one end the junction does not follow the germline gene, possibly because of a read error. V gene TRBV7-2 combines with J gene TRBJ2-6, with D perhaps TRBD2 (6 bases). CDR1 is SGHTA and CDR2 is FQGNSA in the germline V gene. There are 17 residues in the CDR3. In nucleotides, the CDR3 is TGTGCCAGCAGTCAACTAGGACCTGGGACTGGGGCCAACGCCCTGACTTTC. This codes for CASSQLGPGTGANALTF.

This clonotype has a handful of counts. The V gene is TRBV2, the J gene TRBJ2-4, with a possible D match to TRBD2 (5 bases). This CDR3 region has 13 residues. Per germline, CDR1 SNHLY and CDR2 FYNNEI. Trimming cost V 5 bases and J 11 bases, with 16 bases left between them. CDR3 residues: CASSPWSGSVQYF. The CDR3, as DNA: TGTGCCAGCAGTCCGTGGTCGGGGAGCGTTCAGTACTTC.

This clonotype turned up a few times. The chain has TRBV5-5 and TRBJ1-2; D uncertain. The V gene lost 3 bases and the J gene lost 4 bases, with 13 bases spanning the gap. Germline-derived CDR1 and CDR2 are SGHKS and YYEKEE (reference sequence). The CDR3 has 14 residues. The CDR3 DNA is TGTGCCAGCAGCTCAAGTACGGTACGCTATGGCTACACCTTC. Protein product: CASSSSTVRYGYTF.